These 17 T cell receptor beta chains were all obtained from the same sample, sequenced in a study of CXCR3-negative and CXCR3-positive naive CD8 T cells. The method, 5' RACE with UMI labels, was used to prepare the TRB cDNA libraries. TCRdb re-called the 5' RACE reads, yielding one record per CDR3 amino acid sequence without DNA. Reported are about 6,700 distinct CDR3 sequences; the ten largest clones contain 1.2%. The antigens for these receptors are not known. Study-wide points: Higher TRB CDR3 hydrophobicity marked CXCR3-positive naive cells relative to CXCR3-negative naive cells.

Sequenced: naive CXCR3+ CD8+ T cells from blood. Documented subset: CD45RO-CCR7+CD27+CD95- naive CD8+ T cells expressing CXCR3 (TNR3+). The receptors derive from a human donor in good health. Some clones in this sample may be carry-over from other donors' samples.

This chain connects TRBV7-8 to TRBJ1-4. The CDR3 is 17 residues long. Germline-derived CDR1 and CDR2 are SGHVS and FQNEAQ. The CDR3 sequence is CASSVLFGEELGEKLFF.

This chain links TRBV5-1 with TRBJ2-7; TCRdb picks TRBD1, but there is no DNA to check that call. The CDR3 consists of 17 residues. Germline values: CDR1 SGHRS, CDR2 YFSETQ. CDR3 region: CASSSGLAGTIGNEQYF.

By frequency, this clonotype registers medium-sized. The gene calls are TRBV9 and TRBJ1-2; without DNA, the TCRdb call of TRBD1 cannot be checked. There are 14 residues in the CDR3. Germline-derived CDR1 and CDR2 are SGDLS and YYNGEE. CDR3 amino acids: CASSVSGQLSGYTF.

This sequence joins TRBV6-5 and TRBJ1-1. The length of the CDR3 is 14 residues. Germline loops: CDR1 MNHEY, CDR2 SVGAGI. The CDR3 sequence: CASSYSEKNTEAFF.

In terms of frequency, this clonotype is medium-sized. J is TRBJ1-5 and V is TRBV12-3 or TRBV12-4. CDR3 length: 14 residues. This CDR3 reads CASTLDGYNQPQHF.

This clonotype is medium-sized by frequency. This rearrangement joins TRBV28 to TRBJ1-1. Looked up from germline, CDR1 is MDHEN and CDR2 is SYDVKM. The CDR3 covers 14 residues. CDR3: CASSFGGGNTEAFF.

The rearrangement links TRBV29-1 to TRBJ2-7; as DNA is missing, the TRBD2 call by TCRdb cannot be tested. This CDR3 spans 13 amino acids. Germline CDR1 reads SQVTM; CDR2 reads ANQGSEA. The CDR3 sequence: CSVEASASYEQYF.

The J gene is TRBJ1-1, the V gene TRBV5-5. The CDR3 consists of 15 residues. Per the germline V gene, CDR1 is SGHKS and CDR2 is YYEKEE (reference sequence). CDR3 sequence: CASSLGAGQNTEAFF. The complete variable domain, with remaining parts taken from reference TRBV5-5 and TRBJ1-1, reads DAGVTQSPTHLIKTRGQQVTLRCSPISGHKSVSWYQQVLGQGPQFIFQYYEKEERGRGNFPDRFSARQFPNYSSELNVNALLLGDSALYLCASSLGAGQNTEAFFGQGTRLTVV.

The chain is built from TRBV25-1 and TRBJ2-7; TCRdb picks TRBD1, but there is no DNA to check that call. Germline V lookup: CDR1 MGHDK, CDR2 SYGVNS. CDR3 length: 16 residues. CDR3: CASISGGRDRPAEQYF.

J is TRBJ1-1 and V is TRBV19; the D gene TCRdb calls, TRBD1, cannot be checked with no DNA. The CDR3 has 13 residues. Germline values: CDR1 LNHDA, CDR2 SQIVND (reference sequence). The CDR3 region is CASSIVGHLEAFF.

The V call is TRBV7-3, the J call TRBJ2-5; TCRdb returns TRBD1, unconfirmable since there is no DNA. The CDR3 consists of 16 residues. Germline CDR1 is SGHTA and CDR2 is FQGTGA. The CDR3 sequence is CASSPTGRRYQETQYF.

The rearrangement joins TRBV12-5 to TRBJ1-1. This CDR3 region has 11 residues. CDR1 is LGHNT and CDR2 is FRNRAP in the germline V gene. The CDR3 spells CASGWNTEAFF.

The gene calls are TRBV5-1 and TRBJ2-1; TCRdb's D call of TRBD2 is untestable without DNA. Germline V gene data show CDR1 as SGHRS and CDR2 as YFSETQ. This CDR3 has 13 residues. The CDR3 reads CASRPGLRNEQFF.

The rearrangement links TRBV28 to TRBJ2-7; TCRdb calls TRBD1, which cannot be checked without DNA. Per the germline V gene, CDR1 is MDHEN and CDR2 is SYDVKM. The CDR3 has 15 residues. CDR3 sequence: CASSLQGAAGYEQYF.

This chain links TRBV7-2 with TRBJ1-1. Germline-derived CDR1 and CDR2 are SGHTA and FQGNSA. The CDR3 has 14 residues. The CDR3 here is CASSLPLGGTEAFF.

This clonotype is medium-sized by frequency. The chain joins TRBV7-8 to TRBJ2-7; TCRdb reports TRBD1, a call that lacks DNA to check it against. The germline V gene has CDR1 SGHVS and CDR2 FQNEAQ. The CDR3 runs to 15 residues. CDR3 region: CASSAGTGGGYEQYF.

The CDR3 sequence is CASSLFEAPYEQYF. V and J are TRBV5-1 and TRBJ2-7; TCRdb designates TRBD2, a call that cannot be tested without DNA. Germline-derived CDR1 and CDR2 are SGHRS and YFSETQ. This CDR3 comprises 14 residues.